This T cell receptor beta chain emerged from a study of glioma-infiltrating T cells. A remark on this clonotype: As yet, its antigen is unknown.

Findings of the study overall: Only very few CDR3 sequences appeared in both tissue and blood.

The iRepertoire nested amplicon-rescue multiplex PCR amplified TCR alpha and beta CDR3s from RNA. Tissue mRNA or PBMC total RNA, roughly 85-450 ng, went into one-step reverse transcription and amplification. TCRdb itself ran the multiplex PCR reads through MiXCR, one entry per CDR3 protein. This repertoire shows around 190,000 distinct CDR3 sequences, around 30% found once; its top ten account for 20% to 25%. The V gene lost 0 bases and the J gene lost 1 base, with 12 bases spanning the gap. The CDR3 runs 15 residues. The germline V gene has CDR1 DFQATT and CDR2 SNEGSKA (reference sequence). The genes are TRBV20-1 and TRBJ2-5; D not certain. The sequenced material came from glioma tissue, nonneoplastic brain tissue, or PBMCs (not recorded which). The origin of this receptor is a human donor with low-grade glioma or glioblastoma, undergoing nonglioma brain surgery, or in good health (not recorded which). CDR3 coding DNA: TGCAGTGCTAGAGACACCCTCTTAACCCAAGAGACCCAGTACTTC. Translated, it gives CSARDTLLTQETQYF.